A single sample is the source of the 18 T cell receptor beta chains below, sequenced in a study of T cell responses to AZD1222 COVID-19 vaccine. Sequencing was performed with immunoSEQ multiplex PCR; in TCRdb, only in-frame clones are kept and a portion is missing. Of fewer than 200,000 clones in the sample, approximately 92% are singletons; the top ten hold under 11%. Source: peripheral blood, taken on day 0 of AZD1222 vaccination. The receptors shown here come from an adult in good health.

The V and J genes are TRBV5-1 and TRBJ1-1; TRBD1 agrees at 10 bases. This CDR3 has 16 residues. With V trimmed by 0 bases and J by 7 bases, 9 bases remained unmatched. The V gene's germline CDR1 is SGHRS and CDR2 YFSETQ. Here the CDR3 reads CASSLGPRQGASEAFF. The CDR3 DNA sequence: TGCGCCAGCAGCTTGGGGCCCCGACAGGGGGCGAGTGAAGCTTTCTTT.

V gene TRBV4-1 combines with J gene TRBJ1-1; the D gene is possibly TRBD1 (6 bases). V lost 5 bases and J 3 bases, leaving 16 bases between the germline ends. The CDR3 consists of 15 residues. The germline gives CDR1 MGHRA, CDR2 YSYEKL. CDR3 bases: TGCGCCAGCAGCAGGGGGACGTCATGGGACACTGAAGCTTTCTTT. This gives the protein CASSRGTSWDTEAFF.

This clone was detected only a few times. The chain is built from TRBV6-4 and TRBJ2-3, with 7 bases aligning to TRBD1. Unmatched junction bases numbered 3, after V lost 6 bases and J lost 3 bases. This CDR3 has 13 residues. The V gene's germline CDR1 is MRHNA and CDR2 SNTAGT. In DNA, the CDR3 is TGTGCCAGCAGCCCACAGGGGACAGATACGCAGTATTTT. This sequence encodes CASSPQGTDTQYF.

This chain joins TRBV4-2 and TRBJ2-7; 8 positions match TRBD2. CDR3 length: 15 amino acids. Germline CDR1 and CDR2: LGHNA and YNFKEQ. V was clipped by 1 base and J by 3 bases; unmatched bases: 5. CDR3 loop: CASSQGGGGLYEQYF. As DNA, the CDR3 is TGTGCCAGCAGCCAAGGAGGCGGGGGGCTCTACGAGCAGTACTTC.

The chain recombines TRBV18 with TRBJ1-6; unclear D gene. The germline gives CDR1 KGHSH, CDR2 LQKENI. This CDR3 contains 17 residues. The germline V and J ends were trimmed by 5 bases and 11 bases, with 25 bases remaining between them. The CDR3 here is CASSSSPIRDPRTPLHF. In DNA form, the CDR3 reads TGTGCCAGCTCATCCTCGCCGATTCGGGATCCCCGGACACCCCTCCACTTT. Supplemented by reference TRBV18 and TRBJ1-6, the full variable domain reads NAGVMQNPRHLVRRRGQEARLRCSPMKGHSHVYWYRQLPEEGLKFMVYLQKENIIDESGMPKERFSAEFPKEGPSILRIQQVVRGDSAAYFCASSSSPIRDPRTPLHFGNGTRLTVT.

This chain links TRBV19 with TRBJ1-1; D perhaps matches TRBD1 (5 bases). Looked up from germline, CDR1 is LNHDA and CDR2 is SQIVND (reference sequence). V was trimmed by 5 bases and J by 1 base, leaving 17 bases between them. The CDR3 length is 16 residues. DNA for the CDR3: TGTGCCAGTAGTCCGCTTCCCGGGCAGGGGAACACTGAAGCTTTCTTT. Residues: CASSPLPGQGNTEAFF. Full variable domain (missing parts from reference TRBV19 and TRBJ1-1): DGGITQSPKYLFRKEGQNVTLSCEQNLNHDAMYWYRQDPGQGLRLIYYSQIVNDFQKGDIAEGYSVSREKKESFPLTVTSAQKNPTAFYLCASSPLPGQGNTEAFFGQGTRLTVV.

The genes are TRBV5-1 and TRBJ1-1; possible D gene TRBD1, 5 bases. Trimming stripped 0 bases from V and 5 bases from J, with 11 bases between. The CDR3 has 14 amino acids. CDR1 is SGHRS and CDR2 is YFSETQ in the germline V gene. The DNA for the CDR3 is TGCGCCAGCAGCTTGGACGGGGGGTGGACTGAAGCTTTCTTT. As protein: CASSLDGGWTEAFF. Filled out from reference TRBV5-1 and TRBJ1-1, the complete variable domain reads KAGVTQTPRYLIKTRGQQVTLSCSPISGHRSVSWYQQTPGQGLQFLFEYFSETQRNKGNFPGRFSGRQFSNSRSEMNVSTLELGDSALYLCASSLDGGWTEAFFGQGTRLTVV.

The chain is built from TRBV19 and TRBJ1-1; the D gene is possibly TRBD1 (5 bases). The CDR3 covers 16 residues. Per germline, CDR1 LNHDA and CDR2 SQIVND (reference sequence). Between the trimmed V and J ends, which lost 4 bases and 1 base, there was a span of 16 bases. The CDR3 nucleotides read TGTGCCAGTAGTACCTCAGGGCGGGGCCAGAACACTGAAGCTTTCTTT. It encodes CASSTSGRGQNTEAFF.

This sequence joins TRBV28 and TRBJ2-6; D remains unclear. The CDR3 contains 16 residues. Germline CDR1 is MDHEN and CDR2 is SYDVKM. The V end was cut by 8 bases, the J end by 0 bases, with 14 bases between. CDR3 sequence (DNA): TGTGCCAGCTGCAAAGGTGATATCTCTGGGGCCAACGTCCTGACTTTC. This encodes CASCKGDISGANVLTF. Full variable domain (remainder filled in from reference TRBV28 and TRBJ2-6): DVKVTQSSRYLVKRTGEKVFLECVQDMDHENMFWYRQDPGLGLRLIYFSYDVKMKEKGDIPEGYSVSREKKERFSLILESASTNQTSMYLCASCKGDISGANVLTFGAGSRLTVL.

The gene calls are TRBV5-1 and TRBJ2-7, with TRBD1 matching 8 bases. Germline V lookup: CDR1 SGHRS, CDR2 YFSETQ. With V trimmed by 4 bases and J by 6 bases, 3 bases remained unmatched. There are 12 residues in the CDR3. CDR3 in amino acids: CASSVTGGEQYF. CDR3 in DNA: TGCGCCAGCAGCGTAACAGGGGGCGAGCAGTACTTC.

The chain combines TRBV6-5 with TRBJ2-2; the match to TRBD1 covers 12 bases. Germline trimming cut 9 bases from V and 4 bases from J; bases unmatched to any gene: 3. The CDR3 totals 14 residues. CDR1 is MNHEY, CDR2 SVGAGI, per germline. For the CDR3, the DNA is TGTGCCAGTGGGACAGGGGGCCGCACCGGGGAGCTGTTTTTT. Its translation is CASGTGGRTGELFF.

The rearrangement joins TRBV27 to TRBJ2-1, with 12 bases that match TRBD2. CDR3 length: 16 residues. V lost 3 bases and J lost 7; bases outside the gene matches: 7. Germline V gene lookup returns CDR1 MNHEY and CDR2 SMNVEV (reference sequence). The CDR3 protein is CASSFIASGGGNEQFF. CDR3 nucleotide sequence: TGTGCCAGCAGTTTTATAGCTAGCGGGGGGGGTAATGAGCAGTTCTTC.

The V and J genes are TRBV3-1 (or the pseudogene TRBV3-2) and TRBJ1-1, with 11 bases matching TRBD1. Trimming removed 0 bases from V and 4 bases from J; junction bases left unmatched: 1. The length of the CDR3 is 15 residues. Germline lookup yields CDR1 LGHDT and CDR2 YNNKEL (reference sequence). CDR3 in DNA: TGTGCCAGCAGCCAAGAGGGACAGGGGGGCACTGAAGCTTTCTTT. Its protein is CASSQEGQGGTEAFF.

This clone has just one count. The rearrangement links TRBV6-5 to TRBJ1-5; D is uncertain. Germline lookup yields CDR1 MNHEY and CDR2 SVGAGI. This CDR3 has 12 residues. V lost 7 bases to trimming and J lost 1 base, with 5 bases between them. CDR3 nucleotides: TGTGCCAGCACAAGCAGCAATCAGCCCCAGCATTTT. It is translated as CASTSSNQPQHF.

In its sample, this clone was seen once. The chain recombines TRBV18 with TRBJ1-2; D not resolved. Germline V gene lookup returns CDR1 KGHSH and CDR2 LQKENI. Trimming left V 3 bases short and J 1 base short, with 9 bases between. The CDR3 totals 14 residues. CDR3 sequence reads: CASSPQEGNYGYTF. CDR3 nucleotides: TGTGCCAGCTCACCTCAGGAGGGTAACTATGGCTACACCTTC.

This chain uses TRBV9 with TRBJ2-1, with TRBD2 matching over 16 bases. CDR1 and CDR2 (germline): SGDLS, YYNGEE. There are 15 residues in the CDR3. The ends lost 2 bases at V and 14 bases at J; junction bases unmatched: 7. In DNA form, the CDR3 reads TGTGCCAGCAGCGTCCAGGGACTAGCGGGGGGGATGAAGTTCTTC. This gives the protein CASSVQGLAGGMKFF.

The chain has TRBV6-6 and TRBJ1-5; a weak D match, TRBD1 (6 bases). Germline CDR1 MNHNY, CDR2 SVGAGI (reference sequence). The length of the CDR3 is 16 residues. Trimming removed 4 bases from V and 3 bases from J, with 16 bases in between. In DNA form, the CDR3 reads TGTGCCAGCAGTTCAGGTCGGGGGGCCCTCAATCAGCCCCAGCATTTT. It is translated as CASSSGRGALNQPQHF.

This chain uses TRBV11-2 with TRBJ1-2; possibly TRBD1 for D (5 bases). The germline V gene has CDR1 SGHAT and CDR2 FQNNGV. The CDR3 runs to 15 residues. V was pared by 4 bases and J by 0 bases, with 12 bases between. The CDR3 nucleotides read TGTGCCAGCAGCTCCCTCCCGGGGGCTAACTATGGCTACACCTTC. Its translation: CASSSLPGANYGYTF.